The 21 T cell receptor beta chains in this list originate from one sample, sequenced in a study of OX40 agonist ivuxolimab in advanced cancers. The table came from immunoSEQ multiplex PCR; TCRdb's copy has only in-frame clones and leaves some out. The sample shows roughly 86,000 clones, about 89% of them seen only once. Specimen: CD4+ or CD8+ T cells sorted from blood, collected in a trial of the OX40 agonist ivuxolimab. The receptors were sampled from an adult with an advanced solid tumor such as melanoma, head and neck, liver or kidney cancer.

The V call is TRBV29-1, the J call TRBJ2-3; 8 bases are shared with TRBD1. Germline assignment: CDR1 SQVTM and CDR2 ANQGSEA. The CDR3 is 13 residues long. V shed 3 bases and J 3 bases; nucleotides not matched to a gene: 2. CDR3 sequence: CSVDTGGTDTQYF. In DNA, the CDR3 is TGCAGCGTTGACACAGGGGGGACAGATACGCAGTATTTT.

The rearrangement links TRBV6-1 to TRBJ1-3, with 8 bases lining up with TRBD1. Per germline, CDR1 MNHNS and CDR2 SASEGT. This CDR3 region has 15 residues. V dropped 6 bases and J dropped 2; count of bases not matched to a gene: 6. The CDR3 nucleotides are TGTGCCAGCAGCGAGACGGGACAGGCTGGAAACACCATATATTTT. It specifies CASSETGQAGNTIYF.

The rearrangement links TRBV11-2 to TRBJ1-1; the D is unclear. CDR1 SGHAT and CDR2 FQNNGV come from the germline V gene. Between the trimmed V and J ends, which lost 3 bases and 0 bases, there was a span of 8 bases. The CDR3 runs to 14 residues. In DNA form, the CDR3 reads TGTGCCAGCAGCTTGGGGTTTGTGAACACTGAAGCTTTCTTT. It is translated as CASSLGFVNTEAFF.

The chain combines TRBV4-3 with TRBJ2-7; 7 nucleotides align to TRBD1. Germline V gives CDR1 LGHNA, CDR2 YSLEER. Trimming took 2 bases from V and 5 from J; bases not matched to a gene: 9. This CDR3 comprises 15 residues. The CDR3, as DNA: TGCGCCAGCAGCCAAACGACAGGGCCTCTTAACGAGCAGTACTTC. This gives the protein CASSQTTGPLNEQYF.

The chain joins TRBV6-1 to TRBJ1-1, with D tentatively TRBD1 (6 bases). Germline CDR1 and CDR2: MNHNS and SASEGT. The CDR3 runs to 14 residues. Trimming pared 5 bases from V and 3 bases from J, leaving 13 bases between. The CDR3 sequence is CASSFRGGDTEAFF. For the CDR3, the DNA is TGTGCCAGCAGTTTTCGAGGGGGGGACACTGAAGCTTTCTTT.

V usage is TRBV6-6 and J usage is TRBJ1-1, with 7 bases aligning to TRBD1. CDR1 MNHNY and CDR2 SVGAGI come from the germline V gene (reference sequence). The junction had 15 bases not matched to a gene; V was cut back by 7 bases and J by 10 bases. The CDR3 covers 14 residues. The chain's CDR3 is CASNPRGQGERAFF. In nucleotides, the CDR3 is TGTGCCAGCAATCCCCGAGGGCAGGGGGAGAGAGCTTTCTTT.

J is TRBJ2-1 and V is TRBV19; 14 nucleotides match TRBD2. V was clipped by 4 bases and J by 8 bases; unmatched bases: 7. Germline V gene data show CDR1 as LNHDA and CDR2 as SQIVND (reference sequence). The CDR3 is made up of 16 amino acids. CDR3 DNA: TGTGCCAGTAGTACGGCGGGACTAGCGGGAGTTCATGAGCAGTTCTTC. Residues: CASSTAGLAGVHEQFF. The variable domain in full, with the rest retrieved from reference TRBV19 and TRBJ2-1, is DGGITQSPKYLFRKEGQNVTLSCEQNLNHDAMYWYRQDPGQGLRLIYYSQIVNDFQKGDIAEGYSVSREKKESFPLTVTSAQKNPTAFYLCASSTAGLAGVHEQFFGPGTRLTVL.

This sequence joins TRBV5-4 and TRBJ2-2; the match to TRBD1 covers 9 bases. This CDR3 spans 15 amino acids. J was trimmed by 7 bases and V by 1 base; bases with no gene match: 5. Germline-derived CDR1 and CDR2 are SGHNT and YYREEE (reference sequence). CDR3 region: CASSLPGQGIGELFF. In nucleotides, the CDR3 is TGTGCCAGCAGCTTGCCGGGACAGGGTATCGGGGAGCTGTTTTTT.

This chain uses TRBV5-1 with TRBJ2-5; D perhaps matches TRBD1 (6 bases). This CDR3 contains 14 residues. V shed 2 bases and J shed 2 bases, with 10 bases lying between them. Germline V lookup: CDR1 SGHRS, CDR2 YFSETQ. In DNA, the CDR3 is TGCGCCAGCAGCTTAGGACAGATACAAGAGACCCAGTACTTC. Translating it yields CASSLGQIQETQYF.

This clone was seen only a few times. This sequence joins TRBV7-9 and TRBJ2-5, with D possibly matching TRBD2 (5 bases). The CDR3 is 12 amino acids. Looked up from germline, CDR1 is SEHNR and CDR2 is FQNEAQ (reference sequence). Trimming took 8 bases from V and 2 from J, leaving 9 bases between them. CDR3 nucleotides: TGTGCCAGCTTTGGCGGGCAAGAGACCCAGTACTTC. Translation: CASFGGQETQYF.

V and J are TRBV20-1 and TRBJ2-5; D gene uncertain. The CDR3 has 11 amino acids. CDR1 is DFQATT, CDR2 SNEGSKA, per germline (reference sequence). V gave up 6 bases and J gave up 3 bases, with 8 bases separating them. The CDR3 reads CSAGPKETQYF. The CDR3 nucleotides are TGCAGTGCCGGGCCTAAAGAGACCCAGTACTTC.

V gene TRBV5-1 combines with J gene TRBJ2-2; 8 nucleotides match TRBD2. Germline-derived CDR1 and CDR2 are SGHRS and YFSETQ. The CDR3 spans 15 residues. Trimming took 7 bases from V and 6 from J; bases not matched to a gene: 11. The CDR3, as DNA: TGCGCCAGCGACCAAAGCGGGAGTGGGGCCGGGGAGCTGTTTTTT. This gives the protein CASDQSGSGAGELFF.

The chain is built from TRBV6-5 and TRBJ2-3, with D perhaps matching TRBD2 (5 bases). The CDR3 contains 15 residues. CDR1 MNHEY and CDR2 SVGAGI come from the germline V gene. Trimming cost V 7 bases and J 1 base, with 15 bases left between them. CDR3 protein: CASMKSGWGTDTQYF. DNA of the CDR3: TGTGCCAGCATGAAGAGCGGTTGGGGCACAGATACGCAGTATTTT.

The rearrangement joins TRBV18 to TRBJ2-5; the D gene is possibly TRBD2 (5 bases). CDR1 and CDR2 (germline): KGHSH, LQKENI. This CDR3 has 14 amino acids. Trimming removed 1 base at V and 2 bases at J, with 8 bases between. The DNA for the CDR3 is TGTGCCAGCTCACCACGAGCGGCTCAAGAGACCCAGTACTTC. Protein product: CASSPRAAQETQYF. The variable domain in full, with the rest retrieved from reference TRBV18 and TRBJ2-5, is NAGVMQNPRHLVRRRGQEARLRCSPMKGHSHVYWYRQLPEEGLKFMVYLQKENIIDESGMPKERFSAEFPKEGPSILRIQQVVRGDSAAYFCASSPRAAQETQYFGPGTRLLVL.

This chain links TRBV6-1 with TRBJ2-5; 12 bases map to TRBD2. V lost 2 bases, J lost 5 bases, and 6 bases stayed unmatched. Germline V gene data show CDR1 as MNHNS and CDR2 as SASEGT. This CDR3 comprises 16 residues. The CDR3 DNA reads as TGTGCCAGCAGTGAAATACTAGCGGGGGGTACGGAGACCCAGTACTTC. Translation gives CASSEILAGGTETQYF.

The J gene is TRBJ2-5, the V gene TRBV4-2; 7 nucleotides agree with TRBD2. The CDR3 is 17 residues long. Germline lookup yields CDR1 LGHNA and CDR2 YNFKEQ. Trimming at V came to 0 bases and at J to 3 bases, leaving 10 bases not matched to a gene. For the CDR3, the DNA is TGTGCCAGCAGCCAAGATCTTGGTCTAGCGGTAAAAGAGACCCAGTACTTC. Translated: CASSQDLGLAVKETQYF.

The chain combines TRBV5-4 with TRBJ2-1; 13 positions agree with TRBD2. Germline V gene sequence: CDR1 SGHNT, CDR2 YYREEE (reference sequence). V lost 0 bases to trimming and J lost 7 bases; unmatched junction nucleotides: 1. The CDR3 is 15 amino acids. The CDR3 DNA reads TGTGCCAGCAGCTTGGAACTAGCGGGAGGGAATGAGCAGTTCTTC. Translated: CASSLELAGGNEQFF.

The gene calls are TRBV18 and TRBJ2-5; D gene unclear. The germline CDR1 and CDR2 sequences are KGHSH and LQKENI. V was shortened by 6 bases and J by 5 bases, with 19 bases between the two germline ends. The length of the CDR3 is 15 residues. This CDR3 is CASSRSRPDWETQYF. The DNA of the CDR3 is TGTGCCAGCTCGCGCAGTAGGCCCGACTGGGAGACCCAGTACTTC.

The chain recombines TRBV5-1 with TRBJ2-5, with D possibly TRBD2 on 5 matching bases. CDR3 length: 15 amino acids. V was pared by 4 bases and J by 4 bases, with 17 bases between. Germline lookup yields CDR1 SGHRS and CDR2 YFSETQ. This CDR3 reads CASSPPRGPPETQYF. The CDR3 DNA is TGCGCCAGCAGCCCCCCCCGAGGGCCCCCAGAGACCCAGTACTTC.

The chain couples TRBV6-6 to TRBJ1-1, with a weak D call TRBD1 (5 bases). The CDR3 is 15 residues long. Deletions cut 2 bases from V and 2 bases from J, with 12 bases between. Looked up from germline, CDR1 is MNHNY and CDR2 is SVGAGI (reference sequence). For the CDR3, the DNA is TGTGCCAGCAGTTACCCAGTGACAGTAAACACTGAAGCTTTCTTT. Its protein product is CASSYPVTVNTEAFF.

The CDR3 coding sequence is TGTGCCAGCAGTGCCTCTGGTTCCCATCGGGATACGCAGTATTTT. It codes for CASSASGSHRDTQYF. The J gene is TRBJ2-3, the V gene TRBV25-1; D is unresolved. Trimming took off 4 bases at V and 6 bases at J, with 17 bases between the two ends. CDR3 length: 15 amino acids. Per germline, CDR1 MGHDK and CDR2 SYGVNS.